These T cell receptor beta chains were read from a single sample in a study of CD8+ T cells in alopecia areata. Sequenced by immunoSEQ multiplex PCR; TCRdb stores in-frame clones only, minus some. The sample includes around 100,000 clones, roughly two fifths of them seen just once. The starting material was CD8+ T cells sorted from blood, obtained at week 24, from a patient treated with tofacitinib. These receptors were obtained from a human donor with alopecia areata. Each CDR3 is given with its conserved first and last residue. Fields, in order: clone size, D gene, V gene, J gene, CDR3 DNA, CDR3 protein. The D gene is left open where the match is weak. Clone size is given for some rows only: seen once, a few or many times, or a class if the clone is expanded.

abundance: -; d_gene: TRBD1; v_gene: TRBV2; j_gene: TRBJ2-4; CDR3nt: TGTGCCACTTCTCACCGACAGGGGAATGACATTCAGTACTTC; CDR3aa: CATSHRQGNDIQYF
abundance: -; d_gene: -; v_gene: TRBV4-1; j_gene: TRBJ1-1; CDR3nt: TGCGCCAGCAGCCAATGGGGGACGGTGAACACTGAAGCTTTCTTT; CDR3aa: CASSQWGTVNTEAFF
abundance: -; d_gene: -; v_gene: TRBV29-1; j_gene: TRBJ1-4; CDR3nt: TGCAGCGTTTTACTCCCCAGGGAGAATGAAAAACTGTTTTTT; CDR3aa: CSVLLPRENEKLFF
abundance: -; d_gene: -; v_gene: TRBV5-1; j_gene: TRBJ1-1; CDR3nt: TGCGCCAGCAGCTTGGCCGGTGGGGAAGCTTTCTTT; CDR3aa: CASSLAGGEAFF
abundance: -; d_gene: -; v_gene: TRBV28; j_gene: TRBJ2-3; CDR3nt: TGTGCCAGCAGGGAGGGTGCGGGTTCCACAGATACGCAGTATTTT; CDR3aa: CASREGAGSTDTQYF
abundance: -; d_gene: TRBD2; v_gene: TRBV5-4; j_gene: TRBJ2-3; CDR3nt: TGTGCCAGCAGCTCGGGACTAGCGGGAGGGTCTAGCACAGATACGCAGTATTTT; CDR3aa: CASSSGLAGGSSTDTQYF
abundance: -; d_gene: TRBD1; v_gene: TRBV29-1; j_gene: TRBJ2-1; CDR3nt: TGCAGCGTTGGGCCCGGGACAGGGGGCCACAATGAGCAGTTCTTC; CDR3aa: CSVGPGTGGHNEQFF
abundance: few; d_gene: TRBD1; v_gene: TRBV5-8; j_gene: TRBJ2-7; CDR3nt: TGTGCCAGCAGCCTAAACCCGGGACAGACCTACGAGCAGTACTTC; CDR3aa: CASSLNPGQTYEQYF
abundance: few; d_gene: TRBD1; v_gene: TRBV19; j_gene: TRBJ1-5; CDR3nt: TGTGCCCCGACCGGGACAGGGGGCGCCCGCAATCAGCCCCAGCATTTT; CDR3aa: CAPTGTGGARNQPQHF
abundance: -; d_gene: -; v_gene: TRBV4-3; j_gene: TRBJ2-5; CDR3nt: TGCGCCAGCAGCCAAGTACACCGTCTCGGCCAAGAGACCCAGTACTTC; CDR3aa: CASSQVHRLGQETQYF
abundance: -; d_gene: -; v_gene: TRBV19; j_gene: TRBJ2-2; CDR3nt: TGTGCCAGTAGGACCCTGTGGCCTCAAGGGGAGCTGTTTTTT; CDR3aa: CASRTLWPQGELFF
abundance: few; d_gene: TRBD1; v_gene: TRBV4-1; j_gene: TRBJ2-1; CDR3nt: TGCGCCAGCAGCCAAGTGTCAGGGGGTAGGAATGAGCAGTTCTTC; CDR3aa: CASSQVSGGRNEQFF
abundance: -; d_gene: TRBD1; v_gene: TRBV4-1; j_gene: TRBJ2-7; CDR3nt: TGCGCCAGCAGCCCGACAGGGGGCAGTTTTGGGGAGCAGTACTTC; CDR3aa: CASSPTGGSFGEQYF
abundance: once; d_gene: -; v_gene: TRBV11-2; j_gene: TRBJ1-4; CDR3nt: TGTGCCAGCCGAGGGGATGAAAAACTGTTTTTT; CDR3aa: CASRGDEKLFF
abundance: -; d_gene: -; v_gene: TRBV27; j_gene: TRBJ2-2; CDR3nt: TGTGCCAGCAGTCCAACCCGGGCCCGAGGGGAGCTGTTTTTT; CDR3aa: CASSPTRARGELFF
abundance: -; d_gene: -; v_gene: TRBV6-1; j_gene: TRBJ2-7; CDR3nt: TGTGCCAGCCCTGAGGGGGGACAGCCGGTGACTAAGGACTTC; CDR3aa: CASPEGGQPVTKDF
abundance: -; d_gene: TRBD1; v_gene: TRBV4-1; j_gene: TRBJ1-4; CDR3nt: TGCGCCAGCAGCCAAGGGACAGGGGGTTCTAATGAAAAACTGTTTTTT; CDR3aa: CASSQGTGGSNEKLFF
abundance: -; d_gene: -; v_gene: TRBV27; j_gene: TRBJ1-2; CDR3nt: TGTGCCAGCAGAGACCCGGATTTACCGGAAGGCTACACCTTC; CDR3aa: CASRDPDLPEGYTF
abundance: -; d_gene: -; v_gene: TRBV4-3; j_gene: TRBJ1-1; CDR3nt: TGCGCCAGCAGCCAAGTTGTCGGTGAAGAAGCTTTCTTT; CDR3aa: CASSQVVGEEAFF
abundance: few; d_gene: -; v_gene: TRBV7-3; j_gene: TRBJ2-3; CDR3nt: TGTGCCAGCAGCGCGTCCGGGTTTTCCCCCACAGATACGCAGTATTTT; CDR3aa: CASSASGFSPTDTQYF
abundance: few; d_gene: -; v_gene: TRBV19; j_gene: TRBJ2-7; CDR3nt: TGTGCCAGTAGCCAGACAAGAGGCTACGAGCAGTACTTC; CDR3aa: CASSQTRGYEQYF
abundance: -; d_gene: -; v_gene: TRBV9; j_gene: TRBJ1-4; CDR3nt: TGTGCCAGCAGCGCCGAGGGTAGGGGAGAGCTGTTTTTT; CDR3aa: CASSAEGRGELFF
abundance: -; d_gene: -; v_gene: TRBV27; j_gene: TRBJ1-2; CDR3nt: TGTGCCAGCAGTTTTCGCGGGTCGAGCTATGGCTACACCTTC; CDR3aa: CASSFRGSSYGYTF
abundance: once; d_gene: -; v_gene: TRBV11-1; j_gene: TRBJ2-2; CDR3nt: TGTGCCAGCAGCTACTACCAATCAGGGGAGCTGTTTTTT; CDR3aa: CASSYYQSGELFF
abundance: -; d_gene: TRBD1; v_gene: TRBV15; j_gene: TRBJ1-5; CDR3nt: TGTGCCACCAGCAGAGATCGAGGGGGCATGAATCAGCCCCAGCATTTT; CDR3aa: CATSRDRGGMNQPQHF
abundance: once; d_gene: -; v_gene: TRBV30; j_gene: TRBJ2-6; CDR3nt: TGCGCCTGGAGTGTACCTCCGGGGTCTGGGGCCAACGTCCTGACTTTC; CDR3aa: CAWSVPPGSGANVLTF
abundance: few; d_gene: TRBD1; v_gene: TRBV29-1; j_gene: TRBJ2-5; CDR3nt: TGCAGCGTTGACCGGGACAGGGGTGGGGAGACCCAGTACTTC; CDR3aa: CSVDRDRGGETQYF
abundance: -; d_gene: TRBD2; v_gene: TRBV6-5; j_gene: TRBJ2-5; CDR3nt: TGTGCCAGCAGTTACTCCCTAGCGGTTCAAGAGACCCAGTACTTC; CDR3aa: CASSYSLAVQETQYF
abundance: -; d_gene: TRBD2; v_gene: TRBV11-2; j_gene: TRBJ2-2; CDR3nt: TGTGCCAGCAGCTCGGCAGCGGGAGGATCCAGCGGGGAGCTGTTTTTT; CDR3aa: CASSSAAGGSSGELFF
abundance: -; d_gene: -; v_gene: TRBV4-1; j_gene: TRBJ1-2; CDR3nt: TGCGCCAGCAGCCAAGGCGGGGAAGGCTACACCTTC; CDR3aa: CASSQGGEGYTF
abundance: -; d_gene: -; v_gene: TRBV12-5; j_gene: TRBJ2-1; CDR3nt: TGTGCTAGTGTCTCGACGGAGAACAATGAGCAGTTCTTC; CDR3aa: CASVSTENNEQFF
abundance: -; d_gene: TRBD1; v_gene: TRBV13; j_gene: TRBJ2-1; CDR3nt: TGTGCCAGCAGACCTCGGGGGACAGGGACGTACAATGAGCAGTTCTTC; CDR3aa: CASRPRGTGTYNEQFF
abundance: -; d_gene: TRBD2; v_gene: TRBV7-9; j_gene: TRBJ2-1; CDR3nt: TGTGCCAGCAGCCCCCCTTTAGCGGGAGCCGTTAATGAGCAGTTCTTC; CDR3aa: CASSPPLAGAVNEQFF
abundance: -; d_gene: -; v_gene: TRBV27; j_gene: TRBJ2-6; CDR3nt: TGTGCCAGCAGTTTTCTGAGGGGCGAGAGTCCTTTAGGGGCCAACGTCCTGACTTTC; CDR3aa: CASSFLRGESPLGANVLTF
abundance: -; d_gene: TRBD2; v_gene: TRBV25-1; j_gene: TRBJ2-1; CDR3nt: TGTGCCAGCAGTGAATGGAGCGGGAGGTCCTACAATGAGCAGTTCTTC; CDR3aa: CASSEWSGRSYNEQFF
abundance: once; d_gene: TRBD2; v_gene: TRBV6-5; j_gene: TRBJ2-3; CDR3nt: TGTGCCAGCAGTTTTGGCGGGAGGGTCACAGATACGCAGTATTTT; CDR3aa: CASSFGGRVTDTQYF
abundance: once; d_gene: TRBD2; v_gene: TRBV30; j_gene: TRBJ2-7; CDR3nt: TGTGCCTGGGGGGGAGTAGCGGGAGGCCTATACGAGCAGTACTTC; CDR3aa: CAWGGVAGGLYEQYF
abundance: -; d_gene: -; v_gene: TRBV27; j_gene: TRBJ2-3; CDR3nt: TGTGCCAGCAGTTTAAGGGGACAAGGCACAGATACGCAGTATTTT; CDR3aa: CASSLRGQGTDTQYF
abundance: once; d_gene: -; v_gene: TRBV27; j_gene: TRBJ2-1; CDR3nt: TGTGCCAGCAGTTTAACGGCCGTAGGGCCCGATGAGCAGTTCTTC; CDR3aa: CASSLTAVGPDEQFF
abundance: -; d_gene: -; v_gene: TRBV11-2; j_gene: TRBJ2-7; CDR3nt: TGTGCCAGCACCGATAGGGGGTTTTACGAGCAGTACTTC; CDR3aa: CASTDRGFYEQYF
abundance: -; d_gene: -; v_gene: TRBV29-1; j_gene: TRBJ2-7; CDR3nt: TGCAGCGTTGAAGATCCGGTCGATACCTACGAGCAGTACTTC; CDR3aa: CSVEDPVDTYEQYF
abundance: -; d_gene: -; v_gene: TRBV27; j_gene: TRBJ2-7; CDR3nt: TGTGCCAGCAGTCCCATACTTGCCGGAACCTACGAGCAGTACTTC; CDR3aa: CASSPILAGTYEQYF
abundance: few; d_gene: TRBD1; v_gene: TRBV6-5; j_gene: TRBJ2-7; CDR3nt: TGTGCCAGCAGTTCCCAGGACAGGTTTGGCGACGAGCAGTACTTC; CDR3aa: CASSSQDRFGDEQYF
abundance: -; d_gene: -; v_gene: TRBV27; j_gene: TRBJ2-3; CDR3nt: TGTGCCAGCAGTGACCTAAGCGGAGATACGCAGTATTTT; CDR3aa: CASSDLSGDTQYF
abundance: -; d_gene: TRBD1; v_gene: TRBV6-1; j_gene: TRBJ1-2; CDR3nt: TGTGCCAGCAGTGAATGGAGCGGACAGGGTTATGGCTACACCTTC; CDR3aa: CASSEWSGQGYGYTF
abundance: -; d_gene: -; v_gene: TRBV9; j_gene: TRBJ2-1; CDR3nt: TGTGCCAGCAGCGTAGACTACAATGAGCAGTTCTTC; CDR3aa: CASSVDYNEQFF
abundance: -; d_gene: -; v_gene: TRBV9; j_gene: TRBJ1-2; CDR3nt: TGTGCCAGCAGCCCCCTCACCTTC; CDR3aa: CASSPLTF
abundance: -; d_gene: -; v_gene: TRBV7-9; j_gene: TRBJ2-7; CDR3nt: TGTGCCAGCAGCCCCGTGGGCTCCTACGAGCAGTACTTC; CDR3aa: CASSPVGSYEQYF
abundance: -; d_gene: TRBD2; v_gene: TRBV29-1; j_gene: TRBJ2-1; CDR3nt: TGCAGCGCCGCGCGGGAGAGCGGGAGAGCTGAGCAGTTCTTC; CDR3aa: CSAARESGRAEQFF
abundance: -; d_gene: TRBD1; v_gene: TRBV5-1; j_gene: TRBJ2-2; CDR3nt: TGCGCCAGCAGCTTGAGGACAGGGGCGACCGGGGAGCTGTTTTTT; CDR3aa: CASSLRTGATGELFF
abundance: -; d_gene: -; v_gene: TRBV30; j_gene: TRBJ2-7; CDR3nt: TGTGCCTGGAGTGTACAACCAATAACCTACGAGCAGTACTTC; CDR3aa: CAWSVQPITYEQYF
abundance: once; d_gene: -; v_gene: TRBV7-6; j_gene: TRBJ2-2; CDR3nt: TGTGCCAGCAGCGCTCCCCCAGGGGGGGGCACCGGGGAGCTGTTTTTT; CDR3aa: CASSAPPGGGTGELFF
abundance: -; d_gene: -; v_gene: TRBV5-1; j_gene: TRBJ2-5; CDR3nt: TGCGCCAGCAGCTTGGATTTCGGAGTCCAAGAGACCCAGTACTTC; CDR3aa: CASSLDFGVQETQYF
abundance: -; d_gene: -; v_gene: TRBV2; j_gene: TRBJ2-7; CDR3nt: TGTGCCAGCAGTGGACACCGGGACTTAGGTCTCTACGAGCAGTACTTC; CDR3aa: CASSGHRDLGLYEQYF
abundance: -; d_gene: -; v_gene: TRBV6-5; j_gene: TRBJ1-5; CDR3nt: TGTGCCAGCAGCCCCCAGTCTCCTCAGCCCCAGCATTTT; CDR3aa: CASSPQSPQPQHF